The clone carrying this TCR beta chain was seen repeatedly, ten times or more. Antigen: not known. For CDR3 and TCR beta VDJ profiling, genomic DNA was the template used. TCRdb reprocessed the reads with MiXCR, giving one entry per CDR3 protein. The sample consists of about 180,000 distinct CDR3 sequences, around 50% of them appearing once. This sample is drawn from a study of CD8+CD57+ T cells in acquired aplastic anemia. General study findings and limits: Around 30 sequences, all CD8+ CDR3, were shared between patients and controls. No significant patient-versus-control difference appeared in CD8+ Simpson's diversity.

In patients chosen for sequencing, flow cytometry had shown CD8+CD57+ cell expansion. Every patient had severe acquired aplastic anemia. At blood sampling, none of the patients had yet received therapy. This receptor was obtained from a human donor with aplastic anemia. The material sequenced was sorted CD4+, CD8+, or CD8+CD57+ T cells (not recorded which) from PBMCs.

CDR3 loop: CASSPGLSNTEAFF. The CDR3 DNA follows: TGTGCCAGCAGTCCGGGACTCTCGAACACTGAAGCTTTCTTT. The chain carries TRBV14 and TRBJ1-1; D might be TRBD1 (5 bases). The CDR3 sequence is 14 residues long. The germline CDR1 and CDR2 sequences are SGHDN and FVKESK. The V end was cut by 6 bases, the J end by 1 base, with 12 bases between.